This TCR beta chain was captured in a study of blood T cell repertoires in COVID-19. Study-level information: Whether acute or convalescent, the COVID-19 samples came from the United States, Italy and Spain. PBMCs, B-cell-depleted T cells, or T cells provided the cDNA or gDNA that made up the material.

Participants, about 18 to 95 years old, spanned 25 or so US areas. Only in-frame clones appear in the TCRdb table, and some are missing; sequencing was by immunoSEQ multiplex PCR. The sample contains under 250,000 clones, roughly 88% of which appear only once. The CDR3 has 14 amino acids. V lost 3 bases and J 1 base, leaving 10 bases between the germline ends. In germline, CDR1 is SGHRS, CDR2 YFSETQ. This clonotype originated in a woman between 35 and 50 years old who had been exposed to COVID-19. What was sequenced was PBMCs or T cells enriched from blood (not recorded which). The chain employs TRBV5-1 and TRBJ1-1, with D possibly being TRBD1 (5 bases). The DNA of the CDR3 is TGCGCCAGCAGCTCCAGGGCCGAGAACACTGAAGCTTTCTTT. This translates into CASSSRAENTEAFF.